The sequence of this TCR beta chain was determined in a study of T cells in Graves' hyperthyroidism and ophthalmopathy. Across the whole study: Pretreatment peripheral blood was obtained at initial diagnosis.

Amplified TCR beta CDR3 regions derived from RNA transcripts. TCR CDR3 underwent first-round RT-PCR with the HTBI primer set. TCRdb re-called the multiplex PCR reads through MiXCR, storing one row per CDR3 protein. The data hold 300,000 to 400,000 distinct CDR3 sequences, with about 21% observed a single time. Remarks on this clonotype: Its antigen is undetermined.

Study results and limitations: Ophthalmopathy was model-predicted a median about six months pre-onset. Most expanded thyroid clonotypes above 0.001 recurred in blood.

Trimming removed 4 bases from V and 7 bases from J, with 26 bases in between. CDR3 size: 18 residues. CDR1 is SGHRS, CDR2 YFSETQ, per germline. Patients were excluded because of uncontrolled infection, other autoimmune disease, pregnancy or lactation. The source is a woman aged 50 to 60 with Graves' hyperthyroidism. Source material: blood. This chain links TRBV5-1 with TRBJ1-4; a weak D match, TRBD1 (6 bases). The DNA of the CDR3 is TGCGCCAGCAGCCTACCGACAGGTCCCGCCGATGGAGGTGAAAAACTGTTTTTT. It translates to CASSLPTGPADGGEKLFF.